The clone carrying this T cell receptor (beta chain) was detected ten times or more. Its antigen is not identified. This entry comes from a study of T cells in Graves' hyperthyroidism and ophthalmopathy. Study-wide points: In blood, most of the thyroid clonotypes expanded above 0.001 were also present. Separation of ophthalmopathy from stable hyperthyroidism was achieved by a 13 V-J model.

This CDR3 contains 17 residues. V dropped 1 base and J dropped 0 bases, with 10 bases sitting between them. The investigators amplified TCR beta CDR3 regions from RNA transcripts. The HTBI primer set was used in a first-round RT-PCR of the TCR CDR3. TCRdb re-derived calls from the multiplex PCR reads in MiXCR, one entry per CDR3 protein. The sample carries about 610,000 distinct CDR3 sequences, 46% recorded once. Patients between 18 and 65 years old had hyperthyroidism, newly diagnosed and lasting under 2 months. Clinical symptoms, serum thyroxine and TRAb, thyroid ultrasound and orbital computed tomography were used for the diagnoses.

Material: peripheral blood or thyroid tissue (not recorded which). The TCR was taken from a woman between 18 and 29 years old with Graves' hyperthyroidism. V and J are TRBV12-3 or TRBV12-4 and TRBJ1-6; the D is unclear. CDR3 in DNA: TGTGCCAGCAGTTTAGATAAGGCGAGCTCCTATAATTCACCCCTCCACTTT. This sequence encodes CASSLDKASSYNSPLHF.